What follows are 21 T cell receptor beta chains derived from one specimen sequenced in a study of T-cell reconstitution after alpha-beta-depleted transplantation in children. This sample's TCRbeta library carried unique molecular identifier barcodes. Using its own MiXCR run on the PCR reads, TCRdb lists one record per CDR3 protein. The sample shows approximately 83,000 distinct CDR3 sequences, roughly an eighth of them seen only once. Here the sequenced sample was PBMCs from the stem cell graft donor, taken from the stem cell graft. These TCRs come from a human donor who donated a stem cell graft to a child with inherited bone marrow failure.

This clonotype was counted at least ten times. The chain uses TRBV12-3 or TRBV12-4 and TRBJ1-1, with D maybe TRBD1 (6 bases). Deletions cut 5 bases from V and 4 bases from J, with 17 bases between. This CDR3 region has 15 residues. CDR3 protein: CASSRTDRYFTEAFF. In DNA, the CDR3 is TGTGCCAGCAGTCGGACAGACCGTTATTTCACTGAAGCTTTCTTT.

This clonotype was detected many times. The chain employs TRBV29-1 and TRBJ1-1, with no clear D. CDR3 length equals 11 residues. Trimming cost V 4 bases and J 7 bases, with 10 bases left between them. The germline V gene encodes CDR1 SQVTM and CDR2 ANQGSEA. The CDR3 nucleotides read TGCAGCGTTGGGACGATCAATGAAGCTTTCTTT. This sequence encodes CSVGTINEAFF.

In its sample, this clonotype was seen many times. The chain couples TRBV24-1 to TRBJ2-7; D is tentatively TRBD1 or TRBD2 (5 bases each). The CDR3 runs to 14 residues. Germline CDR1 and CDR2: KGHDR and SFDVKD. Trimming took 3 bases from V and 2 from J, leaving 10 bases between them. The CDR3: CATSDPGTPYEQYF. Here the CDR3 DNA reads TGTGCCACCAGTGATCCCGGGACCCCCTACGAGCAGTACTTC.

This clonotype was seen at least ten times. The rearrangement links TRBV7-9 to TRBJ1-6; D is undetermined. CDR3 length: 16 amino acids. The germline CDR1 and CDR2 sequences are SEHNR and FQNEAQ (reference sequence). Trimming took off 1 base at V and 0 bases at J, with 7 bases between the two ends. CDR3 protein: CASSLGRSSYNSPLHF. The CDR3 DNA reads TGTGCCAGCAGCTTAGGCCGAAGCTCCTATAATTCACCCCTCCACTTT.

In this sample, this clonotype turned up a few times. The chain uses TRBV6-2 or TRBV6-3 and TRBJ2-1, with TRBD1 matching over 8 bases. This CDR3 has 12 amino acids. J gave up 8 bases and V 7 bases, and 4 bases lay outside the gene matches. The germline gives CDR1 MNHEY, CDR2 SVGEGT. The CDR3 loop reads CASNRGFDEQFF. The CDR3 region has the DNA TGTGCCAGCAACAGGGGGTTCGATGAGCAGTTCTTC.

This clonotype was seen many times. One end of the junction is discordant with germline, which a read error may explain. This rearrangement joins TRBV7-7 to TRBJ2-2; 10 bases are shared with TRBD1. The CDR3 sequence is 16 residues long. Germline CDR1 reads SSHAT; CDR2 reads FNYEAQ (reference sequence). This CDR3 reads CASSPLIGQGAGELFF. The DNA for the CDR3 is TGTGCTAGCAGCCCCCTAATAGGACAGGGGGCCGGGGAGCTGTTTTTT.

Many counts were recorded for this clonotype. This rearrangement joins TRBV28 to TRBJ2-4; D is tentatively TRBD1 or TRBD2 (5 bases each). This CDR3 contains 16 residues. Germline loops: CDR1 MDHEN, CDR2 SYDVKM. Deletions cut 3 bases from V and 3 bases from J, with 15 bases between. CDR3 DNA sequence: TGTGCCAGCAGTTTTAAACCTGGGACGAGCAAAAACATTCAGTACTTC. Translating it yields CASSFKPGTSKNIQYF.

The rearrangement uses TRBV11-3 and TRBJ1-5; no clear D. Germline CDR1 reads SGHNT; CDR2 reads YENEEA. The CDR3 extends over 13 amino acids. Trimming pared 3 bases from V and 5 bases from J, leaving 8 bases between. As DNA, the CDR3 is TGTGCCAGCAGCTTCCGCGGAGATCAGCCCCAGCATTTT. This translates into CASSFRGDQPQHF.

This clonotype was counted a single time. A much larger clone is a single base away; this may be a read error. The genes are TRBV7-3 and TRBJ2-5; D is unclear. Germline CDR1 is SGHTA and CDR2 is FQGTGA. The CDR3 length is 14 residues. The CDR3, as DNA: TGTGCCAGCAGCTTAACCTCTTGGCAAGGGACCCAGTACTTC. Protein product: CASSLTSWQGTQYF.

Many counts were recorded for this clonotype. The CDR3 DNA reads TGTGCCAGCAGCTTGCTCTTGGGCCTCCGGGGGCAGAACACCGGGGAGCTGTTTTTT. It encodes CASSLLLGLRGQNTGELFF. V is TRBV5-6 and J is TRBJ2-2; D might be TRBD1 or TRBD2, each matching 6 bases. The CDR3 extends over 19 amino acids. Between the trimmed V and J ends, which lost 1 base and 1 base, there was a span of 20 bases. Germline loops: CDR1 SGHDT, CDR2 YYEEEE.

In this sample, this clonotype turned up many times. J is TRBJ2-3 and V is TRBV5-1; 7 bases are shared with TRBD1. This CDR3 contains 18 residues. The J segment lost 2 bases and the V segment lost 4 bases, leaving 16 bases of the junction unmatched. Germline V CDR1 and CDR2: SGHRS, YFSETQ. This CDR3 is CASSLGTDFTTYTDTQYF. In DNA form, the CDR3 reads TGCGCCAGCAGCCTCGGGACAGACTTTACCACTTACACAGATACGCAGTATTTT.

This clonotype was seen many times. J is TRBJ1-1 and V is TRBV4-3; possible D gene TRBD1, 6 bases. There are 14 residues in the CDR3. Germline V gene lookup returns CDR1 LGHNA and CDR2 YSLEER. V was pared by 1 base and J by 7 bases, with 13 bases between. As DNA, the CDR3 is TGCGCCAGCAGCCAAGGGACAGCAAGAAATGAAGCTTTCTTT. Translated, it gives CASSQGTARNEAFF.

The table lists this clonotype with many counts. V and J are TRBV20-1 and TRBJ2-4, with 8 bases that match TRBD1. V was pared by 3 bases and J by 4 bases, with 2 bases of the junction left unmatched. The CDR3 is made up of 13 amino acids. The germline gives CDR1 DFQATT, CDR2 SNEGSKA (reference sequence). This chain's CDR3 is CSARGDRKNIQYF. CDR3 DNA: TGCAGTGCTAGGGGGGACAGGAAAAACATTCAGTACTTC.

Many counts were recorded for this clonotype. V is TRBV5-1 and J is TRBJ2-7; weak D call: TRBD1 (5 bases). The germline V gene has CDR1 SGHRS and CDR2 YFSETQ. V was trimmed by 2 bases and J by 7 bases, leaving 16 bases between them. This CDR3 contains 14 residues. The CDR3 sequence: CASSFTTGGREQYF. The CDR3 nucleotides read TGCGCCAGCAGCTTCACAACAGGTGGGCGGGAGCAGTACTTC.

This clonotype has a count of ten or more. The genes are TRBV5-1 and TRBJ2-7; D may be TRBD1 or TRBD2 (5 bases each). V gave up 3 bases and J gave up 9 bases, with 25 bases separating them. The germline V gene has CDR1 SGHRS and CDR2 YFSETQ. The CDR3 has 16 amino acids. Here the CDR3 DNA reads TGCGCCAGCAGCTCCAAATCGGGGCCCTTCCCCTCCGGGCAGTACTTC. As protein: CASSSKSGPFPSGQYF.

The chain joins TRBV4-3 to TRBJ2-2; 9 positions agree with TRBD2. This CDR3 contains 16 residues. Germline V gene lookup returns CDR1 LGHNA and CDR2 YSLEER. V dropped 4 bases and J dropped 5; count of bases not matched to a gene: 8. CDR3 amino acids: CASSPLRRGGTGELFF. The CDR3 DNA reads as TGCGCCAGCAGCCCCTTGAGGCGGGGGGGAACCGGGGAGCTGTTTTTT.

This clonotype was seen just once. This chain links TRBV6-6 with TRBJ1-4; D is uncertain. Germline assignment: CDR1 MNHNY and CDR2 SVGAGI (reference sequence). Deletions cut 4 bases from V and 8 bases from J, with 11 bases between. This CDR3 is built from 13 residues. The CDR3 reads CASSLGIGEKLFF. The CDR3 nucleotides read TGTGCCAGCAGTTTGGGGATAGGCGAAAAACTGTTTTTT.

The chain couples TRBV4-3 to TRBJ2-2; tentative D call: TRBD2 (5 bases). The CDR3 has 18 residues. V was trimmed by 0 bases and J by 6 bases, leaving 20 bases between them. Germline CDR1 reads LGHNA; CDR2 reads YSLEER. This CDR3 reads CASSQETGWRVPAGELFF. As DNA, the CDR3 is TGCGCCAGCAGCCAAGAAACGGGTTGGCGGGTGCCCGCCGGGGAGCTGTTTTTT.

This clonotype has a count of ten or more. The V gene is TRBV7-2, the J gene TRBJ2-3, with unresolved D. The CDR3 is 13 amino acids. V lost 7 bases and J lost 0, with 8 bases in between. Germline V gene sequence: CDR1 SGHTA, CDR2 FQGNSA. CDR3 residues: CASKVVSTDTQYF. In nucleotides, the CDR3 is TGTGCCAGCAAAGTGGTTAGCACAGATACGCAGTATTTT.

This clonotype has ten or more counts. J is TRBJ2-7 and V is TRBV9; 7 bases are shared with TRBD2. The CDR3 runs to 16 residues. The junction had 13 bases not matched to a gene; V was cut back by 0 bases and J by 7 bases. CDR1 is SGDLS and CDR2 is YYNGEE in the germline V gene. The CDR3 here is CASSVGTSVVPLEQYF. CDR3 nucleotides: TGTGCCAGCAGCGTAGGTACTAGCGTAGTCCCCTTGGAGCAGTACTTC.

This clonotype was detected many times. The CDR3: CASSLGGGGPGAPLHF. CDR3 sequence (DNA): TGTGCCAGCAGTTTAGGGGGGGGGGGCCCTGGGGCACCCCTCCACTTT. The chain has TRBV27 and TRBJ1-6, with D possibly being TRBD1 (6 bases). This CDR3 spans 16 amino acids. V lost 2 bases and J lost 11, with 19 bases in between. Per the germline V gene, CDR1 is MNHEY and CDR2 is SMNVEV (reference sequence).